A selection of T cell receptor beta chains follows, all from one sample in a study of blood T cell repertoires in COVID-19. The assay was immunoSEQ multiplex PCR, and TCRdb's table has in-frame clones only and misses some. The table includes about 50,000 clones, approximately 86% detected once. Sequenced: peripheral blood. These receptor sequences come from a man aged 55 to 70 with active or convalescent COVID-19. The CDR3 runs from the conserved cysteine through the conserved F or W. The order of the fields is D gene, J gene, clone size, V gene, CDR3 protein, CDR3 DNA. D genes are given only for firm matches. Not all rows give a size; the values are once, few, many and, for expanded clones, a class.

- TRBJ1-6 - TRBV7-2 CASSLFGGTYNSPLHF TGTGCCAGCAGCCTCTTCGGGGGGACCTATAATTCACCCCTCCACTTT
TRBD1 TRBJ1-2 once TRBV28 CASRQDRGGGYTF TGTGCCAGCAGACAAGACAGGGGTGGTGGCTACACCTTC
- TRBJ1-3 - TRBV7-3 CASSLGAGNTIYF TGTGCCAGCAGCCTAGGAGCTGGAAACACCATATATTTT
TRBD1 TRBJ2-7 few TRBV7-2 CASSRQGRPDIDEQYF TGTGCCAGCAGCAGACAGGGACGACCCGATATTGACGAGCAGTACTTC
TRBD1 TRBJ2-7 few TRBV7-2 CASSLDRGYSYEQYF TGTGCCAGCAGCTTGGACAGGGGGTACTCCTACGAGCAGTACTTC
TRBD1 TRBJ2-5 once TRBV10-2 CASSEPGTGGETQYF TGCGCCAGCAGTGAGCCCGGGACAGGGGGAGAGACCCAGTACTTC
- TRBJ2-2 - TRBV6-5 CASKFSDFGTGELFF TGTGCCAGCAAATTCTCGGACTTCGGAACCGGGGAGCTGTTTTTT
TRBD1 TRBJ1-2 - TRBV5-1 CASSLERHRGGYTF TGCGCCAGCAGCTTGGAACGCCACAGGGGCGGCTACACCTTC
- TRBJ2-3 - TRBV6-5 CASSYSGSTDTQYF TGTGCCAGCAGTTACTCGGGCAGCACAGATACGCAGTATTTT
- TRBJ2-7 - TRBV4-1 CASSQRGGGTADTYEQYF TGCGCCAGCAGCCAGAGGGGGGGAGGGACGGCCGATACCTACGAGCAGTACTTC
- TRBJ1-2 few TRBV6-5 CASSPRRGNYGYTF TGTGCCAGCAGTCCCAGGAGGGGCAACTATGGCTACACCTTC
TRBD1 TRBJ1-3 - TRBV30 CAWSDQGVRGLSGNTIYF TGTGCCTGGAGTGATCAGGGGGTCAGAGGGCTGTCTGGAAACACCATATATTTT
- TRBJ2-5 - TRBV5-8 CASSLLGAGETQYF TGTGCCAGCAGCTTGTTGGGGGCGGGAGAGACCCAGTACTTC
- TRBJ1-1 - TRBV7-9 CASSFSFRTVKWGTEAFF TGTGCCAGCAGCTTCTCCTTTCGGACAGTAAAGTGGGGCACTGAAGCTTTCTTT
TRBD1 TRBJ1-1 - TRBV4-3 CASSQGPGQGAIEAFF TGCGCCAGCAGCCAAGGCCCGGGACAGGGGGCCATTGAAGCTTTCTTT
TRBD1 TRBJ1-6 once TRBV3-1/TRBV3-2 CASSFRTGNSPLHF TGTGCCAGCAGCTTCCGGACAGGGAATTCACCCCTCCACTTT
TRBD1 TRBJ1-4 - TRBV28 CASSAPGQANEKLFF TGTGCCAGCAGCGCACCGGGACAGGCTAATGAAAAACTGTTTTTT
TRBD1 TRBJ2-5 once TRBV5-6 CASSLARDSHQETQYF TGTGCCAGCAGCTTGGCCCGGGACAGTCACCAAGAGACCCAGTACTTC
TRBD2 TRBJ2-3 - TRBV25-1 CASIAGGTDTQYF TGTGCCAGTATAGCGGGGGGCACAGATACGCAGTATTTT